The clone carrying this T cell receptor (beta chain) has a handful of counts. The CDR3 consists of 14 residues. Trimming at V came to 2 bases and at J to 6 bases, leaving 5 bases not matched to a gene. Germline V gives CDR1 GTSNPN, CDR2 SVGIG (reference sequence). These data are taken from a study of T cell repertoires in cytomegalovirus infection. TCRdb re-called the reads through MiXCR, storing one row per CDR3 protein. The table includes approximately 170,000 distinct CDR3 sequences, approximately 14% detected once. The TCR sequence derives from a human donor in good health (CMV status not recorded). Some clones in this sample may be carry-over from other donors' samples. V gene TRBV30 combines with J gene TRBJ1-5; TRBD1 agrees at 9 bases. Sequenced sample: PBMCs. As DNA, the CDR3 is TGTGCCTGGAGTTCTGGACAGGGGATTCAGCCCCAGCATTTT. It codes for CAWSSGQGIQPQHF.